This T cell receptor (beta chain) was sequenced for a study of T cell responses to AZD1222 COVID-19 vaccine. The data were produced by immunoSEQ multiplex PCR, yet TCRdb's version contains in-frame clones alone and is incomplete. The data hold 73,000 or so clones, with around 81% observed a single time. V gave up 0 bases and J gave up 1 base; unmatched junction bases: 4. CDR3 length: 17 amino acids. Germline V gene sequence: CDR1 SGHTS, CDR2 YDEGEE. V usage is TRBV5-8 and J usage is TRBJ2-2; 9 bases agree with TRBD2. This TCR derives from an adult who received the AZD1222 COVID-19 vaccine. This specimen consisted of peripheral blood, obtained 28 days after the second AZD1222 dose. The CDR3 DNA reads as TGTGCCAGCAGCTTGGCCAAACTAGCGGGGAACACCGGGGAGCTGTTTTTT. It yields the protein CASSLAKLAGNTGELFF.